This entry is about one T cell receptor (beta chain). The antigen is undetermined. These data belong to a study of graft-versus-host responses after intestinal transplantation. Study summary: Recipients got multivisceral, liver-intestinal, or isolated intestinal transplants. Notes on the study in general: Researchers found GvH clones in recipient marrow, and some showed up first in ileum or blood. Patients who carried graft-donor T cell macrochimerism also had high graft-versus-host to host-versus-graft clonal ratios in their allografts. The study associated peak circulating GvH clone levels with early post-transplant HvG declines.

Profiled with immunoSEQ multiplex PCR; TCRdb holds only in-frame clones, not every one. The table has about 97,000 clones, around 92% seen once. This sample comprised unstimulated CD4+ T cells sorted from spleen or lymph node cells, obtained before transplant. This clonotype was sampled from a human donor who was the organ donor for an intestinal transplant.

This chain's CDR3 is CASSLDAGQVLFF. CDR3 sequence (DNA): TGTGCCAGCAGCTTAGATGCGGGTCAGGTCCTTTTTTTT. The rearrangement links TRBV7-8 to TRBJ1-4, with D unresolved. CDR3 length: 13 amino acids. Trimming took 1 base from V and 17 from J, leaving 17 bases between them. Germline V gene lookup returns CDR1 SGHVS and CDR2 FQNEAQ.